Listed below are T cell receptor beta chains from one sample, sequenced in a study of blood T cell repertoires in COVID-19. Sequencing used immunoSEQ multiplex PCR; TCRdb keeps in-frame clones, though not all of them. This table has more than 200,000 clones, approximately 89% appearing once. The source material was peripheral blood. The receptors were sampled from a woman in her twenties or thirties with COVID-19, enrolled during active disease. Both conserved end residues are part of each CDR3. Each record gives: V gene, D gene, clone size, J gene, CDR3 protein, CDR3 DNA. A D gene is named only where the DNA matches it firmly. A clone size is listed for some rows: how often the clone was seen (once, few, many), or a class if it is expanded.

>TRBV3-1/TRBV3-2|-|-|TRBJ2-3
CASSQDLQAITDTQYF
TGTGCCAGCAGCCAAGACCTACAGGCCATCACAGATACGCAGTATTTT
>TRBV9|-|-|TRBJ2-2
CASSVGGESNTGELFF
TGTGCCAGCAGCGTAGGAGGAGAGTCGAACACCGGGGAGCTGTTTTTT
>TRBV10-2|-|-|TRBJ1-1
CASSESPGLNTEAFF
TGCGCCAGCAGTGAAAGTCCAGGTTTGAACACTGAAGCTTTCTTT
>TRBV2|TRBD2|few|TRBJ2-3
CASSRNERGAADTQYF
TGTGCCAGCAGTCGTAACGAGCGGGGGGCAGCAGATACGCAGTATTTT
>TRBV29-1|-|-|TRBJ1-1
CSVAPGGNTEAFF
TGCAGCGTAGCACCGGGAGGGAACACTGAAGCTTTCTTT
>TRBV2|TRBD1|-|TRBJ2-1
CASSGYRGLDEQFF
TGTGCCAGCAGTGGATACAGGGGGCTGGATGAGCAGTTCTTC
>TRBV4-1|-|few|TRBJ1-2
CASSQGRGYTF
TGCGCCAGCAGCCAAGGCAGAGGCTACACCTTC
>TRBV5-6|TRBD1|-|TRBJ1-6
CASSLAGRGDSPLHF
TGTGCCAGCAGCTTGGCTGGCAGGGGGGATTCACCCCTCCACTTT
>TRBV25-1|-|-|TRBJ1-4
CASSDPGAVNEKLFF
TGTGCCAGCAGTGACCCAGGGGCCGTTAATGAAAAACTGTTTTTT
>TRBV6-6|-|-|TRBJ2-1
CASSPLTDITTYNEQFF
TGTGCCAGCAGTCCCCTGACAGACATCACGACATACAATGAGCAGTTCTTC
>TRBV4-3|-|-|TRBJ2-1
CASSQTPNLASHYNEQFF
TGCGCCAGCAGCCAAACCCCTAACCTAGCTAGTCACTACAATGAGCAGTTCTTC
>TRBV15|TRBD2|once|TRBJ2-1
CATRLAGGYEQFF
TGTGCCACCAGGCTAGCGGGAGGGTATGAGCAGTTCTTC
>TRBV27|-|-|TRBJ2-1
CASYPLGAGPPGEQFF
TGTGCCAGCTACCCCCTGGGTGCGGGACCACCGGGGGAGCAGTTCTTC
>TRBV6-2/TRBV6-3|-|-|TRBJ2-3
CASSYPDTQYF
TGTGCCAGCAGTTACCCTGATACGCAGTATTTT
>TRBV29-1|TRBD1|-|TRBJ1-1
CSGIQGARFDTEAFF
TGCAGCGGGATACAGGGGGCGAGATTCGATACTGAAGCTTTCTTT
>TRBV6-2/TRBV6-3|TRBD2|-|TRBJ2-5
CASSLRGAGGPQETQYF
TGTGCCAGCAGCCTTCGGGGGGCGGGAGGTCCCCAAGAGACCCAGTACTTC
>TRBV5-4|TRBD1|once|TRBJ2-1
CASSPGTGPTEQFF
TGTGCCAGCAGCCCCGGGACAGGGCCGACTGAGCAGTTCTTC
>TRBV3-1/TRBV3-2|-|-|TRBJ1-1
CASSQGLVDTEAFF
TGTGCCAGCAGCCAAGGGTTGGTAGACACTGAAGCTTTCTTT
>TRBV10-3|-|-|TRBJ1-2
CAISESGHPRGGVYGYTF
TGTGCCATCAGTGAGTCAGGCCACCCTAGGGGGGGGGTCTATGGCTACACCTTC
>TRBV6-5|-|-|TRBJ1-5
CASSTGHLNQPQHF
TGTGCCAGCAGTACGGGACACTTGAATCAGCCCCAGCATTTT
>TRBV29-1|-|-|TRBJ2-2
CSVVVGGAGELFF
TGCAGCGTTGTAGTCGGGGGTGCCGGGGAGCTGTTTTTT
>TRBV5-6|-|-|TRBJ2-1
CASSLARQEQFF
TGTGCCAGCAGCTTGGCACGACAGGAGCAGTTCTTC
>TRBV9|TRBD1|-|TRBJ1-2
CASSMNRGGYTF
TGTGCCAGCAGCATGAACAGGGGCGGCTACACCTTC
>TRBV5-4|-|once|TRBJ1-6
CASSPGGREYNSPLHF
TGTGCCAGCAGCCCCGGCGGCAGGGAATATAATTCACCCCTCCACTTT
>TRBV28|TRBD1|once|TRBJ1-2
CASSSPSGQGNGYTF
TGTGCCAGCAGCTCCCCATCGGGACAGGGGAATGGCTACACCTTC
>TRBV4-1|-|-|TRBJ1-2
CASSQDRRGGYGYTF
TGCGCCAGCAGCCAAGATCGGCGGGGGGGATATGGCTACACCTTC
>TRBV7-9|-|-|TRBJ2-7
CASSSSNGKYEQYF
TGTGCCAGCAGCTCTTCCAACGGGAAATACGAGCAGTACTTC
>TRBV3-1/TRBV3-2|-|-|TRBJ1-4
CASSQEGAVNEKLFF
TGTGCCAGCAGCCAAGAAGGAGCCGTTAATGAAAAACTGTTTTTT
>TRBV9|TRBD2|-|TRBJ2-1
CASSVRTSGGPYSYNEQFF
TGTGCCAGCAGCGTGAGGACTAGCGGGGGCCCCTACTCCTACAATGAGCAGTTCTTC
>TRBV28|TRBD2|-|TRBJ2-5
CASSFGTSKSETQYF
TGTGCCAGCAGCTTCGGGACTAGCAAATCAGAGACCCAGTACTTC
>TRBV9|-|-|TRBJ2-2
CASSVVEGVHTGELFF
TGTGCCAGCAGCGTAGTTGAGGGGGTGCACACCGGGGAGCTGTTTTTT
>TRBV18|TRBD2|-|TRBJ2-7
CASSLGTSGEQYF
TGTGCCAGCTCACTCGGGACTAGCGGCGAGCAGTACTTC
>TRBV2|TRBD1|-|TRBJ1-2
CASSEEQGAYYGYTF
TGTGCCAGCAGTGAAGAACAGGGGGCCTACTATGGCTACACCTTC
>TRBV2|-|-|TRBJ2-7
CASSVRWGENEQYF
TGTGCCAGCAGTGTTCGGTGGGGCGAGAACGAGCAGTACTTC
>TRBV5-5|TRBD2|once|TRBJ2-1
CASSLETSGYNEQFF
TGTGCCAGCAGCTTGGAGACTAGCGGGTACAATGAGCAGTTCTTC
>TRBV5-5|-|-|TRBJ1-5
CASSLGQPNQPQHF
TGTGCCAGCAGCTTGGGACAGCCTAATCAGCCCCAGCATTTT
>TRBV7-9|-|once|TRBJ2-3
CASSPGGITDTQYF
TGTGCCAGCAGCCCCGGGGGTATCACAGATACGCAGTATTTT
>TRBV5-6|-|-|TRBJ1-1
CASRADRSFYLNTEAFF
TGTGCCAGCAGGGCTGACAGAAGTTTCTATCTGAACACTGAAGCTTTCTTT
>TRBV11-1|-|-|TRBJ2-3
CASSGNTAYNTDTQYF
TGTGCCAGCAGCGGCAATACAGCTTACAACACAGATACGCAGTATTTT
>TRBV7-9|-|-|TRBJ2-1
CASSLAGGGEQFF
TGTGCCAGCAGCTTAGCCGGGGGTGGTGAGCAGTTCTTC
>TRBV7-2|TRBD2|few|TRBJ2-5
CASSLVGLAGHQETQYF
TGTGCCAGCAGCTTAGTGGGACTAGCGGGACACCAAGAGACCCAGTACTTC
>TRBV5-1|TRBD1|-|TRBJ1-4
CASSWQGQVGEKLFF
TGCGCCAGCAGCTGGCAGGGACAGGTCGGTGAAAAACTGTTTTTT
>TRBV7-2|-|-|TRBJ2-3
CASSSYTDTQYF
TGTGCCAGCAGCTCTTACACAGATACGCAGTATTTT
>TRBV18|TRBD1|-|TRBJ2-3
CASSTQGASDTQYF
TGTGCCAGCTCCACGCAGGGGGCGTCGGATACGCAGTATTTT
>TRBV6-2/TRBV6-3|-|-|TRBJ2-7
CASSYGDIFYEQYF
TGTGCCAGCAGTTACGGGGACATCTTCTACGAGCAGTACTTC